The clone carrying this T cell receptor beta chain was observed a handful of times. Germline V gives CDR1 SNHLY, CDR2 FYNNEI. The CDR3 is 16 residues long. J lost 0 bases, V lost 10 bases, and 11 bases had no gene match. Generated by immunoSEQ multiplex PCR, the TCRdb table keeps only in-frame clones and is missing some. Of more than 2,000,000 clones in the sample, about 92% were seen once. This entry belongs to a study of shared clonotypes between healthy human individuals. Study as a whole: Two women and a few men aged 18 to 49 made up the donors.

This chain joins TRBV2 and TRBJ2-1, with 8 bases aligning to TRBD2. The sequence derives from a man aged 18 to 30 in good health. Some clones in this sample may be carry-over from other donors' samples. Sequenced input: naive CD4+ T cells from PBMCs. Described subset: CD45RA+ positively selected. Here the CDR3 reads CATRTSGRTSYNEQFF. The CDR3 region has the DNA TGTGCCACTAGAACTAGCGGAAGAACCTCCTACAATGAGCAGTTCTTC.